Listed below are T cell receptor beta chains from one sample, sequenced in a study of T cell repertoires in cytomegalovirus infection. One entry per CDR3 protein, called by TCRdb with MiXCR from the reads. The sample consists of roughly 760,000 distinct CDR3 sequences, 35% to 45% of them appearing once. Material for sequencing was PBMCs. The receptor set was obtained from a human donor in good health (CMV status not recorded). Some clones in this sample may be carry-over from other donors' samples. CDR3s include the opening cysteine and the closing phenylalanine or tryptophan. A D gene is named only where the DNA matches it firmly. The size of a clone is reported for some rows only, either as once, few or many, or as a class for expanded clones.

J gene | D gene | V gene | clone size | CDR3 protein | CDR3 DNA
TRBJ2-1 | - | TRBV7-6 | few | CASLPFRGEQFF | TGTGCCAGCCTCCCCTTTCGCGGTGAGCAGTTCTTC
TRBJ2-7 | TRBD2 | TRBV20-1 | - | CSAKESGGGPEQYF | TGCAGTGCCAAGGAAAGCGGCGGGGGGCCGGAGCAGTACTTC
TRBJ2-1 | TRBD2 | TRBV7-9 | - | CASSLGVLAGDDEQFF | TGTGCCAGCAGCTTAGGGGTACTAGCGGGTGATGATGAGCAGTTCTTC
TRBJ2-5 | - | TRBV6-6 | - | CASSYSRQEQETQYF | TGTGCCAGCAGTTACTCGAGACAGGAGCAAGAGACCCAGTACTTC
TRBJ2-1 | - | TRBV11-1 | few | CASSPTDRNEQFF | TGTGCCAGCAGTCCCACCGACAGAAATGAGCAGTTCTTC
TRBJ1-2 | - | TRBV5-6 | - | CASSLWRTNGHGYTF | TGTGCCAGCAGCTTGTGGCGGACAAATGGCCATGGCTACACCTTC
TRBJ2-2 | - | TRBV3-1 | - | CASRPQGGTGELFF | TGTGCCAGCAGACCTCAGGGGGGCACCGGGGAGCTGTTTTTT
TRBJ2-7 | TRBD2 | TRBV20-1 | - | CSAGPYREVSYEQYF | TGCAGTGCGGGACCTTATCGGGAGGTTTCCTACGAGCAGTACTTC
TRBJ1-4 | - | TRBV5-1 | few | CASSLGQLGTNEKLFF | TGCGCCAGCAGCTTGGGACAGCTGGGGACTAATGAAAAACTGTTTTTT
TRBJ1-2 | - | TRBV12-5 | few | CASVLGGGGYTF | TGTGCTAGTGTTCTGGGGGGAGGCGGCTACACCTTC
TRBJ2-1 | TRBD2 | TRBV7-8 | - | CASSLAGLAGKAYNEQFF | TGTGCCAGCAGCTTAGCTGGACTAGCGGGGAAGGCCTACAATGAGCAGTTCTTC
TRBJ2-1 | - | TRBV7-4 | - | CASILILRVTGTEPPSSYNEQFF | TGTGCCAGCATCTTAATACTTCGAGTGACCGGGACTGAGCCACCCAGCTCCTACAATGAGCAGTTCTTC
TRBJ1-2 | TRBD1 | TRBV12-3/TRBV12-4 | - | CASSLVQGVGYGYTF | TGTGCCAGCAGTTTAGTCCAGGGGGTCGGTTATGGCTACACCTTC
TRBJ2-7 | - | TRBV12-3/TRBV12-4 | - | CASSLYGIETYEQYF | TGTGCCAGCAGTTTATATGGCATAGAAACCTACGAGCAGTACTTC
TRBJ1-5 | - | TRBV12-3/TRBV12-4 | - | CASSLGGRKHSNQPQHF | TGTGCCAGCAGTTTGGGGGGCAGGAAACATAGCAATCAGCCCCAGCATTTT
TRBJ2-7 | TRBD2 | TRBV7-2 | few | CASSLGPRGGGGEQYF | TGTGCCAGCAGCTTAGGCCCCCGGGGCGGGGGGGGTGAGCAGTACTTC
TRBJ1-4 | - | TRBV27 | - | CASSLTLQGPTNEKLFF | TGTGCCAGCAGCCTAACCCTACAGGGTCCAACTAATGAAAAACTGTTTTTT
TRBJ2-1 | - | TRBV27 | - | CASSQWRDGAYNEQFF | TGTGCCAGCTCCCAATGGAGGGACGGTGCCTACAATGAGCAGTTCTTC
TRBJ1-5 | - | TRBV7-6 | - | CASGPQGNQPQHF | TGTGCCAGCGGACCACAGGGAAATCAGCCCCAGCATTTT
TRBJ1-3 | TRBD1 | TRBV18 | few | CASSPDRGFSGNTIYF | TGTGCCAGCTCACCGGACAGGGGGTTCTCTGGAAACACCATATATTTT
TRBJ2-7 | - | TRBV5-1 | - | CASSLDTYSYEQYF | TGCGCCAGCAGCCTGGACACTTACTCCTACGAGCAGTACTTC
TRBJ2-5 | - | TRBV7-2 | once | CASSLDYRYQETQYF | TGTGCCAGCAGCTTAGATTACCGGTACCAAGAGACCCAGTACTTC
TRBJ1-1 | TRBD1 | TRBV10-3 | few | CAINSRDRATEAFF | TGTGCCATCAATTCCCGGGACAGGGCCACTGAAGCTTTCTTT
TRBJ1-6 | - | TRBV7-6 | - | CASSLDRQGYNSPLHF | TGTGCCAGCAGCTTAGATCGCCAGGGCTATAATTCACCCCTCCACTTT
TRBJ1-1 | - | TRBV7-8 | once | CSSSLWGIGPLGEAFF | TGTTCCAGCAGCCTTTGGGGAATAGGTCCTCTAGGAGAAGCTTTCTTT
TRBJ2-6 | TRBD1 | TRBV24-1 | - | CATAAGTGGSGANVLTF | TGTGCCACCGCAGCCGGGACAGGGGGATCTGGGGCCAACGTCCTGACTTTC
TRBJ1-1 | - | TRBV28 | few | CASSLLGAEAFF | TGTGCCAGCAGCTTATTGGGGGCTGAAGCTTTCTTT
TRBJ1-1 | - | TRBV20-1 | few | CSASSGEAEAFF | TGCAGTGCTTCCTCGGGGGAGGCTGAAGCTTTCTTT
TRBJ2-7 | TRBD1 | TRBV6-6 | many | CASSYPDRGYEQYF | TGTGCCAGCAGTTACCCCGACAGGGGCTACGAGCAGTACTTC
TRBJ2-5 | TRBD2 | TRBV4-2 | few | CASSQRGGGTQYF | TGTGCCAGCAGCCAGCGGGGGGGGGGGACCCAGTACTTC
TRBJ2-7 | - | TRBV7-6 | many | CASSPAGTGSYEQYF | TGTGCCAGCAGCCCAGCCGGGACGGGTTCCTACGAGCAGTACTTC
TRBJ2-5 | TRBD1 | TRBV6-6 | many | CASSPRQGTRETQYF | TGTGCCAGCAGCCCTCGACAGGGCACCCGGGAGACCCAGTACTTC
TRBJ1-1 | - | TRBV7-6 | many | CASSLATGTEAFF | TGTGCCAGCAGCTTAGCGACTGGCACTGAAGCTTTCTTT
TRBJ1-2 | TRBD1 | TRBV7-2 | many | CASSIGQGGYGYTF | TGTGCCAGCAGCATCGGACAGGGAGGGTATGGCTACACCTTC
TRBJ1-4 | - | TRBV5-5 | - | CASSLRGVEKLFF | TGTGCCAGCAGCTTGCGTGGGGTTGAAAAACTGTTTTTT
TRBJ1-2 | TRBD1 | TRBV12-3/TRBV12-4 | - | CASSSYRGRGSNYGYTF | TGTGCCAGCAGTTCGTACAGGGGGCGCGGGTCCAACTATGGCTACACCTTC
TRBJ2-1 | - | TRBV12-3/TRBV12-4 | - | CASSFGSYNEQFF | TGTGCCAGCAGTTTTGGCTCCTACAATGAGCAGTTCTTC